One sample yielded the 30 T cell receptor beta chains listed below, sequenced in a study of chemoradiotherapy in HPV16-positive cancers. Assay used: immunoSEQ multiplex PCR; TCRdb lists only in-frame clones, some missing. The sample lists about 12,000 clones, roughly 89% seen once, with roughly 22% in the top ten. The sample consisted of blood, taken from a patient who underwent chemoradiotherapy. The receptors originated from a human donor with HPV-associated anogenital cancer.

This sequence joins TRBV7-9 and TRBJ1-6; 8 bases are a match to TRBD1. The germline CDR1 and CDR2 sequences are SEHNR and FQNEAQ (reference sequence). The V and J ends lost 0 bases and 5 bases, in that order; junction bases with no gene match: 9. This CDR3 comprises 18 residues. The CDR3 here is CASSLAGWQGADNSPLHF. CDR3 bases: TGTGCCAGCAGCTTAGCAGGTTGGCAGGGGGCGGATAATTCACCCCTCCACTTT.

The chain links TRBV11-2 to TRBJ1-2, with unresolved D. Trimming shortened V by 2 bases and J by 5 bases, and 15 bases separated the two germline ends. CDR3 length: 15 amino acids. Germline CDR1 and CDR2: SGHAT and FQNNGV. The CDR3 sequence: CASSLRRASGYGYTF. The DNA for the CDR3 is TGTGCCAGCAGCTTAAGGCGGGCCTCCGGGTATGGCTACACCTTC.

V is TRBV7-9 and J is TRBJ2-7, with 11 bases aligning to TRBD1. Germline-derived CDR1 and CDR2 are SEHNR and FQNEAQ (reference sequence). The J segment lost 2 bases and the V segment lost 4 bases, leaving 4 bases of the junction unmatched. This CDR3 spans 15 amino acids. In nucleotides, the CDR3 is TGTGCCAGCAGCTCACAGGGACAGGGGGCCTACGAGCAGTACTTC. It specifies CASSSQGQGAYEQYF. Drawing the rest from reference TRBV7-9 and TRBJ2-7, the complete variable domain is DTGVSQNPRHKITKRGQNVTFRCDPISEHNRLYWYRQTLGQGPEFLTYFQNEAQLEKSRLLSDRFSAERPKGSFSTLEIQRTEQGDSAMYLCASSSQGQGAYEQYFGPGTRLTVT.

The chain recombines TRBV7-2 with TRBJ2-5, with D tentatively TRBD2 (6 bases). The V and J ends lost 5 bases and 1 base respectively, with 14 bases between them. CDR3 length: 15 residues. The germline V gene has CDR1 SGHTA and CDR2 FQGNSA. The CDR3 DNA follows: TGTGCCAGCAGCCCAGTGGCGGGGTCCCAAGAGACCCAGTACTTC. It codes for CASSPVAGSQETQYF.

This clone came up once. This rearrangement joins TRBV6-5 to TRBJ2-2, with no clear D. There are 11 residues in the CDR3. Trimming removed 6 bases at V and 5 bases at J, with 4 bases between. Germline-derived CDR1 and CDR2 are MNHEY and SVGAGI. The CDR3 nucleotides are TGTGCCAGCAGAGGTACCGGGGAGCTGTTTTTT. This sequence encodes CASRGTGELFF.

V and J are TRBV28 and TRBJ2-2, with D unclear. The CDR3 has 12 residues. Trimming removed 5 bases from V and 5 bases from J, with 6 bases in between. Germline-derived CDR1 and CDR2 are MDHEN and SYDVKM. The CDR3 reads CASSLVTGELFF. DNA for the CDR3: TGTGCCAGCAGTCTGGTGACCGGGGAGCTGTTTTTT.

This chain links TRBV2 with TRBJ2-6; weak D call: TRBD2 (6 bases). Germline lookup yields CDR1 SNHLY and CDR2 FYNNEI. Trimming took off 5 bases at V and 2 bases at J, with 10 bases between the two ends. The CDR3 totals 15 residues. The CDR3 reads CASSKGRTGANVLTF. The DNA of the CDR3 is TGTGCCAGCAGTAAAGGGAGGACTGGGGCCAACGTCCTGACTTTC. Full variable domain (outside the CDR3, taken from reference TRBV2 and TRBJ2-6): EPEVTQTPSHQVTQMGQEVILRCVPISNHLYFYWYRQILGQKVEFLVSFYNNEISEKSEIFDDQFSVERPDGSNFTLKIRSTKLEDSAMYFCASSKGRTGANVLTFGAGSRLTVL.

The chain recombines TRBV7-6 with TRBJ2-7; weak D call: TRBD1 (5 bases). Trimming pared 0 bases from V and 0 bases from J, leaving 12 bases between. Per germline, CDR1 SGHVS and CDR2 FNYEAQ. This CDR3 is 16 amino acids long. The DNA of the CDR3 is TGTGCCAGCAGCTTAGCCCCGACAGTCAACTCCTACGAGCAGTACTTC. Translated: CASSLAPTVNSYEQYF.

The chain links TRBV2 to TRBJ2-7; the match to TRBD1 covers 7 bases. V was pared by 1 base and J by 1 base, with 1 base of the junction left unmatched. Germline V gene data show CDR1 as SNHLY and CDR2 as FYNNEI. CDR3 length: 14 residues. CDR3 coding DNA: TGTGCCAGCAGTGAAGGCAGGGGGTCCTACGAGCAGTACTTC. This translates into CASSEGRGSYEQYF.

The chain recombines TRBV7-9 with TRBJ1-4, with 7 bases that match TRBD1. The V and J ends lost 0 bases and 8 bases, in that order; junction bases with no gene match: 6. Germline CDR1 SEHNR, CDR2 FQNEAQ (reference sequence). The CDR3 sequence is 15 residues long. CDR3 sequence (DNA): TGTGCCAGCAGCTTAGCCAGGGGGACCTACGAAAAACTGTTTTTT. Its protein product is CASSLARGTYEKLFF. Filled out from reference TRBV7-9 and TRBJ1-4, the complete variable domain reads DTGVSQNPRHKITKRGQNVTFRCDPISEHNRLYWYRQTLGQGPEFLTYFQNEAQLEKSRLLSDRFSAERPKGSFSTLEIQRTEQGDSAMYLCASSLARGTYEKLFFGSGTQLSVL.

The rearrangement uses TRBV5-8 and TRBJ1-2; possible D gene TRBD1, 5 bases. The germline V gene encodes CDR1 SGHTS and CDR2 YDEGEE. CDR3 length: 14 amino acids. V lost 5 bases to trimming and J lost 1 base, with 12 bases between them. CDR3 sequence: CASRTRGLNYGYTF. The DNA for the CDR3 is TGTGCCAGCAGGACTCGGGGACTTAACTATGGCTACACCTTC.

This chain connects TRBV4-3 to TRBJ2-3, with TRBD2 matching over 10 bases. Germline V gene sequence: CDR1 LGHNA, CDR2 YSLEER. The CDR3 is made up of 16 amino acids. J lost 6 bases, V lost 0 bases, and 6 bases had no gene match. CDR3 loop: CASSQDWRGLADTQYF. The CDR3 nucleotides are TGCGCCAGCAGCCAAGATTGGCGGGGACTAGCGGATACGCAGTATTTT.

The chain links TRBV9 to TRBJ2-1; TRBD2 agrees at 11 bases. This CDR3 is built from 15 residues. V shed 3 bases, J shed 8 bases, and the junction held 7 bases outside the gene matches. CDR1 SGDLS and CDR2 YYNGEE come from the germline V gene. The CDR3, as DNA: TGTGCCAGCAGCGCCTCTAGCGGGAGGATGGATGAGCAGTTCTTC. This encodes CASSASSGRMDEQFF.

The V and J genes are TRBV7-9 and TRBJ2-3; perhaps D is TRBD1 or TRBD2 (5 bases each). There are 16 residues in the CDR3. Trimming stripped 5 bases from V and 2 bases from J, with 17 bases between. Per germline, CDR1 SEHNR and CDR2 FQNEAQ (reference sequence). The CDR3 DNA reads as TGTGCCAGCAGCCCATTGGGGGTGAAATACACAGATACGCAGTATTTT. Translating it yields CASSPLGVKYTDTQYF.

The chain is built from TRBV29-1 and TRBJ2-3, with D possibly being TRBD1 (5 bases). V was trimmed by 4 bases and J by 2 bases, leaving 10 bases between them. Germline V gene lookup returns CDR1 SQVTM and CDR2 ANQGSEA. The CDR3 is 13 residues long. CDR3 DNA: TGCAGCGTTGTAGGCAGGGCCACAGATACGCAGTATTTT. It is translated as CSVVGRATDTQYF.

The chain employs TRBV10-3 and TRBJ1-2; TRBD1 aligns across 7 bases. Trimming removed 4 bases from V and 7 bases from J; junction bases left unmatched: 6. The CDR3 has 13 residues. CDR1 is ENHRY, CDR2 SYGVKD, per germline. The CDR3 sequence: CAISGKNRGGYTF. The CDR3 DNA is TGTGCCATCAGTGGGAAAAACAGGGGTGGCTACACCTTC.

The CDR3 region has the DNA TGTGCCAGCAGCATCCTCCCCCTCGGCGCGGTGGACAATGAGCAGTTCTTC. Translating it yields CASSILPLGAVDNEQFF. J is TRBJ2-1 and V is TRBV11-2; D is uncertain. This CDR3 comprises 17 residues. Per germline, CDR1 SGHAT and CDR2 FQNNGV. V was clipped by 5 bases and J by 5 bases, with 22 bases between them.

The genes are TRBV27 and TRBJ2-7; no clear D. V lost 2 bases and J lost 0, with 5 bases in between. Germline lookup yields CDR1 MNHEY and CDR2 SMNVEV (reference sequence). CDR3 length: 13 amino acids. Here the CDR3 reads CASSLTPSYEQYF. CDR3 nucleotide sequence: TGTGCCAGCAGTTTAACACCCTCCTACGAGCAGTACTTC.

The CDR3 DNA reads as TGCGCCAGCAGCTTGGCCATGGGACTAGCGTCCTACGAGCAGTACTTC. Protein: CASSLAMGLASYEQYF. The rearrangement uses TRBV5-1 and TRBJ2-7; TRBD2 aligns across 10 bases. Germline CDR1 SGHRS, CDR2 YFSETQ. Trimming at V came to 0 bases and at J to 1 base, leaving 4 bases not matched to a gene. The CDR3 extends over 16 amino acids.

The chain couples TRBV10-3 to TRBJ1-2; a possible D gene is TRBD1 (6 bases). V gave up 6 bases and J gave up 3 bases, with 17 bases separating them. The germline CDR1 and CDR2 sequences are ENHRY and SYGVKD. There are 15 residues in the CDR3. The CDR3 DNA sequence: TGTGCCATCAGGGACAGCGGCCGAGGTTACTATGGCTACACCTTC. It yields the protein CAIRDSGRGYYGYTF.

This chain connects TRBV7-9 to TRBJ1-2; D is undetermined. Trimming pared 2 bases from V and 4 bases from J, leaving 11 bases between. The CDR3 runs to 14 residues. Germline assignment: CDR1 SEHNR and CDR2 FQNEAQ (reference sequence). CDR3 nucleotides: TGTGCCAGCAGCTTACTTCACCAGAGCTATGGCTACACCTTC. Amino acid sequence: CASSLLHQSYGYTF.

This chain uses TRBV18 with TRBJ1-2; D is unresolved. This CDR3 is built from 14 residues. The germline CDR1 and CDR2 sequences are KGHSH and LQKENI. V shed 4 bases and J shed 6 bases, with 15 bases lying between them. CDR3 sequence reads: CASSQAGTLHGYTF. DNA for the CDR3: TGTGCCAGCTCACAGGCGGGAACGCTCCATGGCTACACCTTC.

This chain connects TRBV7-3 to TRBJ2-7; D is perhaps TRBD1 or TRBD2 (6 bases each). CDR1 and CDR2 (germline): SGHTA, FQGTGA. The V and J ends lost 5 bases and 2 bases respectively, with 16 bases between them. This CDR3 spans 15 amino acids. The CDR3 reads CASSLGRGEPYEQYF. CDR3 DNA: TGTGCCAGCAGCCTAGGTAGGGGGGAGCCCTACGAGCAGTACTTC.

V is TRBV19 and J is TRBJ2-7; 8 positions match TRBD2. Germline assignment: CDR1 LNHDA and CDR2 SQIVND (reference sequence). The CDR3 sequence is 15 residues long. J gave up 0 bases and V 1 base, and 2 bases lay outside the gene matches. The CDR3 DNA follows: TGTGCCAGTAGTATAGTGGCGGGGGGCTCCTACGAGCAGTACTTC. Translating it yields CASSIVAGGSYEQYF.

The genes are TRBV5-1 and TRBJ2-5; D remains unclear. The length of the CDR3 is 13 residues. Germline V lookup: CDR1 SGHRS, CDR2 YFSETQ. V lost 2 bases to trimming and J lost 4 bases, with 9 bases between them. For the CDR3, the DNA is TGCGCCAGCAGCTTTGACGGCGGAGAGACCCAGTACTTC. It encodes CASSFDGGETQYF.

V is TRBV13 and J is TRBJ2-2, with 8 bases aligning to TRBD2. The CDR3 extends over 16 amino acids. Germline CDR1 and CDR2: PRHDT and FYEKMQ (reference sequence). After removal of 1 base from V and 3 bases from J, the junction contained 4 bases not matched to a gene. The CDR3 nucleotides are TGTGCCAGCAGCTTAGCTGCTAGCGGGCACACCGGGGAGCTGTTTTTT. It encodes CASSLAASGHTGELFF.

The chain combines TRBV15 with TRBJ2-5, with 9 bases fitting TRBD1. From germline, CDR1 is LNHNV and CDR2 YYDKDF (reference sequence). The V and J ends lost 5 bases and 5 bases, in that order; junction bases with no gene match: 9. This CDR3 is built from 15 residues. CDR3 coding DNA: TGTGCCACCAGCGCCCTATCCGGGACAGGGGAGACCCAGTACTTC. Amino acid sequence: CATSALSGTGETQYF. The full variable domain, its missing parts supplied by reference TRBV15 and TRBJ2-5, is DAMVIQNPRYQVTQFGKPVTLSCSQTLNHNVMYWYQQKSSQAPKLLFHYYDKDFNNEADTPDNFQSRRPNTSFCFLDIRSPGLGDTAMYLCATSALSGTGETQYFGPGTRLLVL.

This chain links TRBV5-4 with TRBJ1-6; 7 bases map to TRBD1. This CDR3 region has 14 residues. J gave up 5 bases and V 3 bases, and 2 bases lay outside the gene matches. Germline V CDR1 and CDR2: SGHNT, YYREEE (reference sequence). The CDR3, as DNA: TGTGCCAGCAGCTGGGACAGCAATAATTCACCCCTCCACTTT. Translating gives CASSWDSNNSPLHF. The full variable domain, its missing parts supplied by reference TRBV5-4 and TRBJ1-6, is ETGVTQSPTHLIKTRGQQVTLRCSSQSGHNTVSWYQQALGQGPQFIFQYYREEENGRGNFPPRFSGLQFPNYSSELNVNALELDDSALYLCASSWDSNNSPLHFGNGTRLTVT.

The rearrangement uses TRBV7-6 and TRBJ1-6, with D hard to call. Germline V gene lookup returns CDR1 SGHVS and CDR2 FNYEAQ. Trimming cost V 0 bases and J 1 base, with 4 bases left between them. This CDR3 has 15 amino acids. CDR3 DNA sequence: TGTGCCAGCAGCTTAGCGGCTTCCTATAATTCACCCCTCCACTTT. It encodes CASSLAASYNSPLHF.

The DNA for the CDR3 is TGTGCCAGCAGCACCACAGCCGGGACTAACATTCAGTACTTC. It yields the protein CASSTTAGTNIQYF. The chain recombines TRBV7-9 with TRBJ2-4, with a weak D call TRBD2 (6 bases). The CDR3 contains 14 residues. V was pared by 5 bases and J by 7 bases, with 15 bases between. CDR1 and CDR2 (germline): SEHNR, FQNEAQ (reference sequence).